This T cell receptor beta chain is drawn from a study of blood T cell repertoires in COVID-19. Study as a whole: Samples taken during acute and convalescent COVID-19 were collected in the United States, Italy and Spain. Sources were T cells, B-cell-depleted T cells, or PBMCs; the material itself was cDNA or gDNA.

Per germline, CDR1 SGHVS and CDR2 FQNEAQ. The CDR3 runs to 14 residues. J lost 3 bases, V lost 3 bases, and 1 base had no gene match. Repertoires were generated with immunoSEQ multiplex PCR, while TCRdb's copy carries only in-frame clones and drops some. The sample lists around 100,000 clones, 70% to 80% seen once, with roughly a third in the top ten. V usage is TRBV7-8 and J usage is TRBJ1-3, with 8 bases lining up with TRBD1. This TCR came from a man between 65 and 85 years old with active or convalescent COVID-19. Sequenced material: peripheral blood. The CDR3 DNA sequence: TGTGCCAGCAGCTTGGGGACAGGTGGAAACACCATATATTTT. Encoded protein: CASSLGTGGNTIYF.